The source of this TCR beta chain is a study of control samples from healthy donors and cancer patients. V shed 0 bases and J 6 bases; nucleotides not matched to a gene: 3. Germline-derived CDR1 and CDR2 are LNHNV and YYDKDF (reference sequence). The CDR3 sequence is 15 residues long. Sequencing used immunoSEQ multiplex PCR; TCRdb keeps in-frame clones, though not all of them. This table holds 150,000 to 200,000 clones, 91% found once. The chain employs TRBV15 and TRBJ2-1; TRBD2 agrees at 9 bases. The sequencing input was blood. The TCR originated in a woman between 25 and 40 years old in good health. The CDR3 loop reads CATSRDPSGVNEQFF. CDR3 sequence (DNA): TGTGCCACCAGCAGAGATCCTAGCGGGGTCAATGAGCAGTTCTTC.